This entry lists 19 T cell receptor beta chains sequenced from one sample in a study of blood T cells in healthy people across ages. Together with a sample-barcoded 5' primer, a J-beta primer mix was included in a second PCR lasting roughly 6 to 12 cycles. TCRdb used MiXCR to reprocess the 5' RACE reads, holding one entry per CDR3 protein. This sample carries about 1,800,000 distinct CDR3 sequences, 25% to 30% of them seen once, and the ten largest clones take approximately 7.7%. The specimen was blood. The origin of the receptors is a woman aged 30 to 39 in good health.

The chain joins TRBV18 to TRBJ2-5; TRBD1 agrees at 9 bases. Per germline, CDR1 KGHSH and CDR2 LQKENI. The CDR3 covers 15 residues. Losses at the gene ends were 11 bases for V and 4 bases for J; bases not matched to a gene: 14. The CDR3 protein is CAGTTGGQGGETQYF. CDR3 in DNA: TGTGCCGGCACAACAGGGGGCCAGGGTGGAGAGACCCAGTACTTC.

This clonotype has more than one count but fewer than ten. The V gene is TRBV7-6, the J gene TRBJ1-6; a weak D match, TRBD1 (6 bases). Germline lookup yields CDR1 SGHVS and CDR2 FNYEAQ. The CDR3 is 14 amino acids. V was pared by 6 bases and J by 6 bases, with 12 bases between. This CDR3 reads CASSELGANSPLHF. The CDR3 DNA is TGTGCCAGCAGTGAACTGGGGGCTAATTCACCCCTCCACTTT.

The chain has TRBV20-1 and TRBJ2-3, with 8 bases identical to TRBD1. Germline assignment: CDR1 DFQATT and CDR2 SNEGSKA (reference sequence). This CDR3 spans 15 amino acids. After removal of 2 bases from V and 2 bases from J, the junction contained 6 bases not matched to a gene. The CDR3 DNA reads TGCAGTGCTAGATCTTCGACAGGGGTCACAGATACGCAGTATTTT. Amino acids: CSARSSTGVTDTQYF.

This clonotype occurred many times. The chain uses TRBV15 and TRBJ2-3, with no clear D. Trimming removed 5 bases at V and 2 bases at J, with 8 bases between. There are 13 residues in the CDR3. The germline V gene encodes CDR1 LNHNV and CDR2 YYDKDF (reference sequence). The CDR3 spells CATSGVATDTQYF. The CDR3 DNA reads TGTGCCACCAGCGGGGTGGCCACAGATACGCAGTATTTT.

This clonotype has more than one count but fewer than ten. The V gene is TRBV5-1, the J gene TRBJ2-7; D is unclear. CDR1 and CDR2 from the germline V gene are SGHRS and YFSETQ. This CDR3 contains 14 residues. The ends were cut back, 0 bases at V and 4 bases at J, with 11 bases in the middle. CDR3 DNA: TGCGCCAGCAGCTTGGCGGGCTACCCATACGAGCAGTACTTC. Protein sequence: CASSLAGYPYEQYF. Complete variable domain (other parts from reference TRBV5-1 and TRBJ2-7): KAGVTQTPRYLIKTRGQQVTLSCSPISGHRSVSWYQQTPGQGLQFLFEYFSETQRNKGNFPGRFSGRQFSNSRSEMNVSTLELGDSALYLCASSLAGYPYEQYFGPGTRLTVT.

With regard to this clonotype: A single base separates this from a much larger clone, so it may be a read error. The chain recombines TRBV29-1 with TRBJ2-7; D call uncertain. CDR1 is SQVTM and CDR2 is ANQGSEA in the germline V gene. CDR3 length: 11 residues. CDR3 residues: CSAKRDYEQDF. The CDR3 coding sequence is TGCAGCGCCAAGAGAGATTACGAGCAGGACTTC.

Points on this clonotype: Given a much more abundant clone one base away, this may be a read error. The gene calls are TRBV28 and TRBJ2-1, with 11 bases aligning to TRBD2. CDR3 length equals 15 residues. J was trimmed by 10 bases and V by 4 bases; bases with no gene match: 9. Germline V gene data show CDR1 as MDHEN and CDR2 as SYDVKM. This CDR3 reads CASSSPGLAVGEQFF. In DNA, the CDR3 is TGTGCCAGCAGTTCGCCGGGACTAGCGGTGGGAGAGCAGTTCTTC.

The CDR3, as DNA: TGTGCCACCAGTGATCCTCCTAGCGGGAGTAGAACTGAGCAGTTCTTC. Translating it yields CATSDPPSGSRTEQFF. The chain carries TRBV24-1 and TRBJ2-1; 10 positions agree with TRBD2. The CDR3 loop spans 16 amino acids. Germline V gives CDR1 KGHDR, CDR2 SFDVKD. Trimming cost V 3 bases and J 9 bases; bases outside gene matches: 10.

The table lists this clonotype with many counts. This chain uses TRBV7-2 with TRBJ2-6; no clear D gene. Trimming pared 7 bases from V and 1 base from J, leaving 5 bases between. The V gene's germline CDR1 is SGHTA and CDR2 FQGNSA. This CDR3 is built from 13 residues. CDR3 sequence reads: CASTESGANVLTF. CDR3 DNA sequence: TGTGCCAGCACCGAATCTGGGGCCAACGTCCTGACTTTC.

This clonotype was observed once. CDR3 protein: CASIPGQGEAFF. Here the CDR3 DNA reads TGTGCCAGCATTCCCGGACAGGGTGAAGCTTTCTTT. The V gene is TRBV2, the J gene TRBJ1-1; TRBD1 matches at 8 bases. With 7 bases clipped from V and 7 bases from J, the junction kept 5 bases outside the gene matches. The CDR3 consists of 12 residues. Germline CDR1 and CDR2: SNHLY and FYNNEI.

There are a few counts of this clonotype. The genes are TRBV24-1 and TRBJ2-5, with D possibly TRBD2 on 7 matching bases. Germline CDR1 and CDR2: KGHDR and SFDVKD. V dropped 2 bases and J dropped 1 base, with 10 bases sitting between them. The CDR3 covers 15 residues. The CDR3 loop is CATSDWRGGQETQYF. CDR3 DNA sequence: TGTGCCACCAGTGATTGGAGGGGGGGCCAAGAGACCCAGTACTTC.

This clonotype was seen a few times. One base away lies a much larger clone, so this may be a sequencing read error. The V call is TRBV7-6, the J call TRBJ1-1, with 7 nucleotides matching TRBD1. J lost 4 bases, V lost 3 bases, and 5 bases had no gene match. CDR1 is SGHVS and CDR2 is FNYEAQ in the germline V gene. The CDR3 length is 14 residues. Here the CDR3 reads CASSLGTEGTEAFF. DNA for the CDR3: TGTGCCAGCAGCTTGGGGACAGAGGGCACTGAAGCTTTCTTT.

With respect to this clonotype: At one boundary the junction diverges from the germline segment, which might be a read error. The chain uses TRBV13 and TRBJ2-7; 12 bases are a match to TRBD2. Germline lookup yields CDR1 PRHDT and CDR2 FYEKMQ (reference sequence). This CDR3 has 14 amino acids. CDR3 amino acids: CAGSLTSGGLEQYF. The CDR3 nucleotides are TGTGCCGGCAGCCTGACTAGCGGGGGTCTCGAGCAGTACTTC.

This clonotype was counted only a few times. V and J are TRBV5-5 and TRBJ1-1; no reliable D call. Germline CDR1 and CDR2: SGHKS and YYEKEE (reference sequence). This CDR3 is 12 amino acids long. The ends were cut back, 0 bases at V and 2 bases at J, with 2 bases in the middle. The CDR3 DNA reads as TGTGCCAGCAGCTTGGATAACACTGAAGCTTTCTTT. Translated: CASSLDNTEAFF.

This clonotype was counted a single time. The chain has TRBV3-1 and TRBJ2-5; tentative D call: TRBD2 (7 bases). Trimming took 8 bases from V and 2 from J, leaving 18 bases between them. The CDR3 runs 15 residues. CDR1 is LGHDT, CDR2 YNNKEL, per germline (reference sequence). The chain's CDR3 is CASWGRGRGQETQYF. Here the CDR3 DNA reads TGTGCCAGCTGGGGGCGCGGGAGAGGTCAAGAGACCCAGTACTTC.

This clonotype was observed a few times. V and J are TRBV11-1 and TRBJ1-1; unclear D gene. CDR1 is SGHAT, CDR2 FQDESV, per germline (reference sequence). The CDR3 runs to 14 residues. V lost 2 bases, J lost 6 bases, and 13 bases lay in between. CDR3 in amino acids: CASSLSGTIAEAFF. The CDR3, as DNA: TGTGCCAGCAGCTTATCAGGTACAATCGCTGAAGCTTTCTTT.

The chain couples TRBV29-1 to TRBJ2-3; 7 nucleotides line up with TRBD2. The V gene end was trimmed by 7 bases and the J gene end by 0 bases; junction bases not matched to a gene: 10. CDR3 length: 15 amino acids. Germline CDR1 is SQVTM and CDR2 is ANQGSEA. CDR3 sequence reads: CSASPSGPSTDTQYF. CDR3 coding DNA: TGCAGCGCCTCGCCTAGCGGACCTAGCACAGATACGCAGTATTTT.

V is TRBV6-1 and J is TRBJ2-3, with 7 bases identical to TRBD1. V lost 6 bases, J lost 4 bases, and 16 bases stayed unmatched. CDR1 MNHNS and CDR2 SASEGT come from the germline V gene. This CDR3 contains 17 residues. The CDR3 region is CASSLTRGGQVPDTQYF. The DNA for the CDR3 is TGTGCCAGCAGCCTAACGAGGGGTGGACAGGTTCCAGATACGCAGTATTTT.

The rearrangement links TRBV5-6 to TRBJ1-4, with 7 positions matching TRBD1. CDR1 SGHDT and CDR2 YYEEEE come from the germline V gene. The CDR3 is 14 residues long. Losses at the gene ends were 4 bases for V and 6 bases for J; bases not matched to a gene: 6. The DNA of the CDR3 is TGTGCCAGCAGCAGACAGGGAGCCGATGAAAAACTGTTTTTT. It is translated as CASSRQGADEKLFF.